This T cell receptor (beta chain) stems from a study of human T cells and chemical hapten exposure. Study-wide background: 2% DPC was applied to roughly 2 cm by roughly 2 cm of upper inner arm skin for sensitization. Per-sample variation in TCR yield stemmed mainly from small pooled library volume differences. Patch tests containing 0.01% DPC, applied to the upper back, were read at 6 days. Study-wide points: The formation of large CDR3 similarity clusters by expanded TCRs significantly exceeded that of controls.

Indicated time point: pre-sensitization, week 0. Specified treatment: therapeutic diphenylcyclopropenone sensitization with weekly scalp DPC. TCRdb independently ran MiXCR on the RACE reads; one entry per CDR3 protein. This table holds about 42,000 distinct CDR3 sequences, 9.5% to 15% found once. There are 13 residues in the CDR3. In germline, CDR1 is SEHNR, CDR2 FQNEAQ (reference sequence). V dropped 7 bases and J dropped 9; count of bases not matched to a gene: 4. A few counts support this clonotype. No antigen is known for it. This receptor was identified in a woman aged 25 to 45 with alopecia areata. Some clones in this sample may be carry-over from other donors' samples. The sequencing here drew on whole blood, taken in connection with sensitization to the hapten diphenylcyclopropenone (DPC). The genes are TRBV7-9 and TRBJ1-6, with 9 bases that match TRBD1. CDR3 nucleotide sequence: TGTGCCAGCACCGGGACAGGGATTTCACCCCTCCACTTT. It is translated as CASTGTGISPLHF. Full variable domain (missing parts from reference TRBV7-9 and TRBJ1-6): DTGVSQNPRHKITKRGQNVTFRCDPISEHNRLYWYRQTLGQGPEFLTYFQNEAQLEKSRLLSDRFSAERPKGSFSTLEIQRTEQGDSAMYLCASTGTGISPLHFGNGTRLTVT.